Listed here are 24 T cell receptor beta chains from one sample, sequenced in a study of T cell clones after liver transplantation. The method was immunoSEQ multiplex PCR; TCRdb's version includes in-frame clones alone and lacks a portion of them. The table has 45,000 to 60,000 clones, roughly 90% seen once. Material: CD8+ T cells from blood, obtained 12 months after liver transplant. The receptors originated from a human patient who received a liver transplant. Some of the T cells may derive from the graft donor.

This chain connects TRBV9 to TRBJ1-2; 7 bases match TRBD1. V shed 5 bases, J shed 5 bases, and the junction held 9 bases outside the gene matches. This CDR3 comprises 14 residues. Per the germline V gene, CDR1 is SGDLS and CDR2 is YYNGEE. The CDR3 here is CASSGTDRVYGYTF. CDR3 in DNA: TGTGCCAGCAGTGGGACAGACAGGGTGTATGGCTACACCTTC.

The rearrangement links TRBV28 to TRBJ1-1, with D unresolved. V was trimmed by 3 bases and J by 1 base, leaving 15 bases between them. This CDR3 spans 16 amino acids. Germline CDR1 and CDR2: MDHEN and SYDVKM. The CDR3 loop is CASSFRRDTPNTEAFF. CDR3 bases: TGTGCCAGCAGTTTTAGGCGAGACACGCCGAACACTGAAGCTTTCTTT.

J is TRBJ2-1 and V is TRBV15; D tentatively fits TRBD1 or TRBD2 (5 bases each). The germline V and J ends were trimmed by 8 bases and 0 bases, with 11 bases remaining between them. The V gene's germline CDR1 is LNHNV and CDR2 YYDKDF (reference sequence). This CDR3 region has 14 residues. The CDR3 DNA follows: TGTGCCACCTCGAGGGGCGGCTCCTACAATGAGCAGTTCTTC. Protein: CATSRGGSYNEQFF.

This sequence joins TRBV5-1 and TRBJ2-7, with TRBD1 as a possible D gene (6 bases). The CDR3 totals 17 residues. V lost 3 bases, J lost 1 base, and 20 bases lay in between. Germline CDR1 reads SGHRS; CDR2 reads YFSETQ. CDR3 sequence (DNA): TGCGCCAGCAGCTCGAGGATTACCGGGACATCGTCCTACGAGCAGTACTTC. Protein: CASSSRITGTSSYEQYF.

The genes are TRBV2 and TRBJ2-3; 7 nucleotides agree with TRBD2. Trimming at V came to 6 bases and at J to 8 bases, leaving 5 bases not matched to a gene. CDR3 length: 12 residues. CDR1 and CDR2 (germline): SNHLY, FYNNEI. The CDR3 loop is CASSRGLLTQYF. CDR3 DNA sequence: TGTGCCAGCAGCCGGGGACTACTTACGCAGTATTTT. Together with reference TRBV2 and TRBJ2-3, the CDR3 gives the full variable domain: EPEVTQTPSHQVTQMGQEVILRCVPISNHLYFYWYRQILGQKVEFLVSFYNNEISEKSEIFDDQFSVERPDGSNFTLKIRSTKLEDSAMYFCASSRGLLTQYFGPGTRLTVL.

Note on this clone: Within the sample, other DNA sequences also encode this same CDR3. The V gene is TRBV5-1, the J gene TRBJ2-1; 11 nucleotides agree with TRBD2. Germline V gene sequence: CDR1 SGHRS, CDR2 YFSETQ. The CDR3 totals 16 residues. Trimming took 0 bases from V and 1 from J; bases not matched to a gene: 0. The CDR3 here is CASSLGLAGSYNEQFF. The CDR3 coding sequence is TGCGCCAGCAGCTTGGGACTAGCGGGGTCCTACAATGAGCAGTTCTTC. The variable domain in full, with the rest retrieved from reference TRBV5-1 and TRBJ2-1, is KAGVTQTPRYLIKTRGQQVTLSCSPISGHRSVSWYQQTPGQGLQFLFEYFSETQRNKGNFPGRFSGRQFSNSRSEMNVSTLELGDSALYLCASSLGLAGSYNEQFFGPGTRLTVL.

The chain combines TRBV19 with TRBJ2-7; possibly TRBD1 for D (6 bases). CDR1 is LNHDA and CDR2 is SQIVND in the germline V gene (reference sequence). CDR3 length: 15 amino acids. The V end lost 3 bases, the J end lost 0 bases, and 12 bases lay between the germline ends. This chain's CDR3 is CASSISTGTSYEQYF. CDR3 coding DNA: TGTGCCAGTAGTATTTCGACAGGTACCTCCTACGAGCAGTACTTC.

The chain recombines TRBV28 with TRBJ2-7, with unresolved D. The V end lost 4 bases, the J end lost 2 bases, and 9 bases lay between the germline ends. Germline V gives CDR1 MDHEN, CDR2 SYDVKM. The CDR3 is 13 amino acids. The DNA of the CDR3 is TGTGCCAGCAGTTCTCCTCTCACCTACGAGCAGTACTTC. Translation gives CASSSPLTYEQYF.

The chain carries TRBV11-2 and TRBJ2-3; D tentatively fits TRBD1 or TRBD2 (6 bases each). The CDR3 spans 16 residues. Germline CDR1 is SGHAT and CDR2 is FQNNGV. The ends were cut back, 5 bases at V and 5 bases at J, with 20 bases in the middle. The CDR3 sequence is CASSPYPGARGDTQYF. The DNA for the CDR3 is TGTGCCAGCAGCCCGTACCCGGGGGCGAGGGGAGATACGCAGTATTTT.

The chain employs TRBV19 and TRBJ2-1; TRBD2 matches 7 bases. Per the germline V gene, CDR1 is LNHDA and CDR2 is SQIVND (reference sequence). The CDR3 is 13 residues long. V lost 6 bases to trimming and J lost 5 bases; unmatched junction nucleotides: 4. The CDR3 nucleotides are TGTGCCAGTAGAGCGGGGTGGGACAATGAGCAGTTCTTC. Its translation: CASRAGWDNEQFF.

V and J are TRBV19 and TRBJ1-2, with a possible D match to TRBD1 (6 bases). From germline, CDR1 is LNHDA and CDR2 SQIVND (reference sequence). The ends were cut back, 0 bases at V and 8 bases at J, with 13 bases in the middle. This CDR3 region has 14 residues. The chain's CDR3 is CASSIDGTFGGYTF. CDR3 in DNA: TGTGCCAGTAGTATAGATGGGACATTCGGAGGCTACACCTTC.

The sample holds a few counts of this clone. V and J are TRBV6-6 and TRBJ1-2, with D possibly TRBD1 on 5 matching bases. CDR1 MNHNY and CDR2 SVGAGI come from the germline V gene (reference sequence). The CDR3 covers 12 residues. V was pared by 10 bases and J by 4 bases, with 13 bases between. CDR3 DNA: TGTGCCACCCTTTTTGGGACCTATGGCTACACCTTC. Its translation is CATLFGTYGYTF.

The chain joins TRBV19 to TRBJ1-1; a weak D match, TRBD1 (5 bases). Trimming left V 5 bases short and J 3 bases short, with 10 bases between. This CDR3 has 13 amino acids. Germline loops: CDR1 LNHDA, CDR2 SQIVND (reference sequence). This chain's CDR3 is CASSADRYTEAFF. CDR3 DNA sequence: TGTGCCAGTAGTGCCGACAGATACACTGAAGCTTTCTTT.

The genes are TRBV28 and TRBJ2-1, with 8 bases lining up with TRBD1. This CDR3 is built from 15 residues. Germline V gene data show CDR1 as MDHEN and CDR2 as SYDVKM. Losses at the gene ends were 2 bases for V and 8 bases for J; bases not matched to a gene: 8. The DNA of the CDR3 is TGTGCCAGCAGTTTAGCCCGACAGGGGAGCTATGAGCAGTTCTTC. As protein: CASSLARQGSYEQFF.

This clone was seen a single time. The J gene is TRBJ1-2, the V gene TRBV28, with 9 bases aligning to TRBD1. This CDR3 is built from 14 residues. The V gene's germline CDR1 is MDHEN and CDR2 SYDVKM. The trim removed 8 bases at V and 1 base at J, leaving 5 bases unmatched. CDR3 region: CASFRTGVNYGYTF. CDR3 DNA: TGTGCCAGCTTTAGGACAGGGGTTAACTATGGCTACACCTTC.

On this clone: Within the sample, other DNA sequences also encode this same CDR3. The V gene is TRBV18, the J gene TRBJ2-7; TRBD2 might be the D (5 bases). The length of the CDR3 is 13 residues. Germline CDR1 and CDR2: KGHSH and LQKENI. Trimming took off 1 base at V and 4 bases at J, with 8 bases between the two ends. The CDR3 protein is CASSPRESYEQYF. The CDR3, as DNA: TGTGCCAGCTCACCACGGGAGTCTTACGAGCAGTACTTC.

This clone appeared once. This chain uses TRBV7-2 with TRBJ2-7; maybe TRBD2 (6 bases). The germline CDR1 and CDR2 sequences are SGHTA and FQGNSA. V lost 2 bases to trimming and J lost 4 bases, with 9 bases between them. The CDR3 runs to 13 residues. The CDR3 protein is CASSLFGGYEQYF. As DNA, the CDR3 is TGTGCCAGCAGCTTATTTGGGGGGTACGAGCAGTACTTC.

In the case of this clone: The same CDR3 arises from other DNA sequences in this sample as well. The chain uses TRBV27 and TRBJ2-7; 9 bases align to TRBD1. Germline CDR1 MNHEY, CDR2 SMNVEV (reference sequence). The CDR3 is 15 amino acids. The ends lost 5 bases at V and 2 bases at J; junction bases unmatched: 7. The CDR3 DNA sequence: TGTGCCAGCAGTGCACAGGGGGCCTCCACCTACGAGCAGTACTTC. Encoded protein: CASSAQGASTYEQYF.

The chain is built from TRBV29-1 and TRBJ1-2; D call uncertain. This CDR3 spans 12 amino acids. From germline, CDR1 is SQVTM and CDR2 ANQGSEA. V was shortened by 1 base and J by 4 bases, with 7 bases between the two germline ends. The CDR3 bases are TGCAGCGTTGAAGCAAATACCTATGGCTACACCTTC. Protein product: CSVEANTYGYTF.

The chain has TRBV28 and TRBJ2-3; 7 bases are a match to TRBD2. This CDR3 has 16 residues. In germline, CDR1 is MDHEN, CDR2 SYDVKM. V lost 6 bases to trimming and J lost 6 bases; unmatched junction nucleotides: 15. This CDR3 reads CASSYQRGRAGDTQYF. In DNA form, the CDR3 reads TGTGCCAGCAGCTATCAAAGAGGGAGGGCCGGCGATACGCAGTATTTT.

V gene TRBV6-5 combines with J gene TRBJ1-2; no reliable D call. The germline V and J ends were trimmed by 2 bases and 5 bases, with 15 bases remaining between them. This CDR3 spans 15 amino acids. CDR1 is MNHEY, CDR2 SVGAGI, per germline. This CDR3 is CASSYGEGILYGYTF. Written as DNA, the CDR3 is TGTGCCAGCAGTTACGGGGAAGGGATCTTATATGGCTACACCTTC.

The chain is built from TRBV5-4 and TRBJ2-5; 9 nucleotides match TRBD1. Looked up from germline, CDR1 is SGHNT and CDR2 is YYREEE (reference sequence). The ends lost 3 bases at V and 1 base at J; junction bases unmatched: 4. This CDR3 region has 15 residues. CDR3 protein: CASSWTGDFQETQYF. The CDR3 bases are TGTGCCAGCAGCTGGACAGGGGACTTCCAAGAGACCCAGTACTTC.

This clone was found once. The V and J genes are TRBV6-1 and TRBJ1-2, with TRBD1 as a possible D gene (5 bases). The V and J ends lost 6 bases and 3 bases respectively, with 11 bases between them. This CDR3 spans 13 amino acids. Germline CDR1 MNHNS, CDR2 SASEGT. The DNA for the CDR3 is TGTGCCAGCAGACGGGACGGCCACTATGGCTACACCTTC. Amino acids: CASRRDGHYGYTF.

The chain carries TRBV27 and TRBJ2-2, with TRBD2 matching 13 bases. The CDR3 consists of 19 residues. The germline gives CDR1 MNHEY, CDR2 SMNVEV (reference sequence). Losses at the gene ends were 4 bases for V and 0 bases for J; bases not matched to a gene: 8. CDR3 amino acids: CASSSYGTSGNANTGELFF. The CDR3 bases are TGTGCCAGCAGTTCTTACGGGACTAGCGGGAACGCGAACACCGGGGAGCTGTTTTTT.